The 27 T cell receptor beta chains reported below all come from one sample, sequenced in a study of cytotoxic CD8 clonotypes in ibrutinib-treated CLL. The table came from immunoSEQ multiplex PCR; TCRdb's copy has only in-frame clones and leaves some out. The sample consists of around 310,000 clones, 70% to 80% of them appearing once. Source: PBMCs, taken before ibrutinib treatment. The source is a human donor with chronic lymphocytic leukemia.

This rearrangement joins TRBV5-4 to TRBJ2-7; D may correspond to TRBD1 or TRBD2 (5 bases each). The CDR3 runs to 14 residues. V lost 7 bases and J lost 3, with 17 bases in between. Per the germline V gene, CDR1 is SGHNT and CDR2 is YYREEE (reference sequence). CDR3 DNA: TGTGCCAGCCGCTCCTGGGACCAAAGCTACGAGCAGTACTTC. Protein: CASRSWDQSYEQYF.

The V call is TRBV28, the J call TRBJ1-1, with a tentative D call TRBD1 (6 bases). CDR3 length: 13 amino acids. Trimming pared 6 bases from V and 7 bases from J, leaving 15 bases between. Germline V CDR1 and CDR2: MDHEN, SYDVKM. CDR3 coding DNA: TGTGCCAGCAGGCGCACAGGGCTCGGTGAAGCTTTCTTT. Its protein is CASRRTGLGEAFF.

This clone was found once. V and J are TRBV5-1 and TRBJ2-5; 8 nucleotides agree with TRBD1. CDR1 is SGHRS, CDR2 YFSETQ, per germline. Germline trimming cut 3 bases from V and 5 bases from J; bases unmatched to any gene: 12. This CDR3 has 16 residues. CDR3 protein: CASSWDRLAGGETQYF. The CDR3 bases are TGCGCCAGCAGCTGGGACAGGTTGGCGGGCGGGGAGACCCAGTACTTC.

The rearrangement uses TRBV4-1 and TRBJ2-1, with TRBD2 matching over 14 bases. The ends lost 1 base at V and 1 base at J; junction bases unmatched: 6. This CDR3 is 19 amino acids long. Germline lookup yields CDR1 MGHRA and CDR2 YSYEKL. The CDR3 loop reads CASSQVGLAGERSYNEQFF. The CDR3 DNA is TGCGCCAGCAGCCAAGTGGGACTAGCGGGAGAGAGATCCTACAATGAGCAGTTCTTC.

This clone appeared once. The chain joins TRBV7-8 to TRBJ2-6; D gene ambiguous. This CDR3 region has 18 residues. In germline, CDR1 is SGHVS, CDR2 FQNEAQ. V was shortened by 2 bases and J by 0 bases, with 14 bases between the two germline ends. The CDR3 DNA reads TGTGCCAGCAGCTTACCCCGGACGGTGAGCTCTGGGGCCAACGTCCTGACTTTC. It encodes CASSLPRTVSSGANVLTF.

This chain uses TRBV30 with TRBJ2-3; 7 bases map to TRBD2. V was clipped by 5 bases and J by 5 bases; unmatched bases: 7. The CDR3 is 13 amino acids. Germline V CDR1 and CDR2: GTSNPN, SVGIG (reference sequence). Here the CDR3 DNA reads TGTGCCTGGGACGGCGGGAGCTTAGATACGCAGTATTTT. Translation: CAWDGGSLDTQYF.

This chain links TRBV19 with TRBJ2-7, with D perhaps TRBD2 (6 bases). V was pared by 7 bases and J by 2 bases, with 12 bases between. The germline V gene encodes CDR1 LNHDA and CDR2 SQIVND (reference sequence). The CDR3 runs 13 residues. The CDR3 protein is CASTRGGTYEQYF. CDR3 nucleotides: TGTGCCAGTACCCGCGGAGGGACCTACGAGCAGTACTTC.

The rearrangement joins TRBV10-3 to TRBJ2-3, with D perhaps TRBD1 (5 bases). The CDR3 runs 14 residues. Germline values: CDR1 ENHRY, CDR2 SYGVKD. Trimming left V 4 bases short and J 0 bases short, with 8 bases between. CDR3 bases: TGTGCCATCAGTGCGGCAGGGAGCACAGATACGCAGTATTTT. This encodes CAISAAGSTDTQYF.

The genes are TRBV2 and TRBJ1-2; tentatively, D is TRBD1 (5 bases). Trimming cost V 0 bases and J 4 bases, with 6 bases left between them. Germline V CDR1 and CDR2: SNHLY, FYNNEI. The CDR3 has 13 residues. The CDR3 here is CASSEAQGYGYTF. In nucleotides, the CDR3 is TGTGCCAGCAGTGAAGCCCAGGGCTATGGCTACACCTTC. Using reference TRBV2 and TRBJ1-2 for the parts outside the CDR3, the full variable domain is EPEVTQTPSHQVTQMGQEVILRCVPISNHLYFYWYRQILGQKVEFLVSFYNNEISEKSEIFDDQFSVERPDGSNFTLKIRSTKLEDSAMYFCASSEAQGYGYTFGSGTRLTVV.

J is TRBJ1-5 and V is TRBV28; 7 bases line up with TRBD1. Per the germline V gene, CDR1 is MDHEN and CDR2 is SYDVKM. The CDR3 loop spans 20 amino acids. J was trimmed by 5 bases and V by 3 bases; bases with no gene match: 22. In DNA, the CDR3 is TGTGCCAGCAGTTTGGGAGCGTTTCGACAGGGTAATTCAATGGATCAGCCCCAGCATTTT. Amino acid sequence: CASSLGAFRQGNSMDQPQHF.

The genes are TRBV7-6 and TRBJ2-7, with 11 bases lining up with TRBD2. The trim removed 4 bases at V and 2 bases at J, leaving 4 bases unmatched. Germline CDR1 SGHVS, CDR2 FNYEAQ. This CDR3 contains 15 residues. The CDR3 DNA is TGTGCCAGCAGCTCAGGGACTAGCGGCACCTACGAGCAGTACTTC. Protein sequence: CASSSGTSGTYEQYF.

The DNA for the CDR3 is TGCGCCAGCAGCCAAACCAAGACAGGGGCTGGAAACACCATATATTTT. Protein sequence: CASSQTKTGAGNTIYF. J is TRBJ1-3 and V is TRBV4-3; TRBD1 aligns across 8 bases. Germline V gene data show CDR1 as LGHNA and CDR2 as YSLEER. Losses at the gene ends were 2 bases for V and 2 bases for J; bases not matched to a gene: 5. The length of the CDR3 is 16 residues.

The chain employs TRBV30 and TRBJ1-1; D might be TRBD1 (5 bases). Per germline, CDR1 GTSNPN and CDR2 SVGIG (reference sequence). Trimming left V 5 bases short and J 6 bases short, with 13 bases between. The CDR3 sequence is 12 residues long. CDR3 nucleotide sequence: TGTGCCTGGTCTCCAGGGTACTCTGAAGCTTTCTTT. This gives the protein CAWSPGYSEAFF.

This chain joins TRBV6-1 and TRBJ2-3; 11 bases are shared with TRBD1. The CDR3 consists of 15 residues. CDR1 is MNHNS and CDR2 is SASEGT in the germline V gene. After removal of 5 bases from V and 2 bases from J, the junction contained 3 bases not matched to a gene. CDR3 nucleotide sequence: TGTGCCAGCAGTCGGGACAGGGGGTACACAGATACGCAGTATTTT. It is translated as CASSRDRGYTDTQYF.

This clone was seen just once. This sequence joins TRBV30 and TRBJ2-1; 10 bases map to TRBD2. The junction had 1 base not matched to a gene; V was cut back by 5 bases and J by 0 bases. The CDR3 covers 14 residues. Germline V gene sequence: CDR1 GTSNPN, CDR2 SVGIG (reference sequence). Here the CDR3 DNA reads TGTGCCTGGGCTAGCGGGAGCTCCTACAATGAGCAGTTCTTC. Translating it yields CAWASGSSYNEQFF.

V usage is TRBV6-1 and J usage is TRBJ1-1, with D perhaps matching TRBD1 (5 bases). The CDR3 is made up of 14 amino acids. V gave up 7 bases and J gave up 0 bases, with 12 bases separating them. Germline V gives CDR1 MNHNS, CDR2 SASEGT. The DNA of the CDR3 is TGTGCCAGCAACCGGAACAGGTTGAACACTGAAGCTTTCTTT. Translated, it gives CASNRNRLNTEAFF.

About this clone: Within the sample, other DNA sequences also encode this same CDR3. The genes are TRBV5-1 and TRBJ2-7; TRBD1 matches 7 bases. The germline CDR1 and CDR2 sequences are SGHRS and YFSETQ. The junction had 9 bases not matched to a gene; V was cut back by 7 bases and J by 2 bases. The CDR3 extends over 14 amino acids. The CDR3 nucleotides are TGCGCCAGCTCCCCGGGGACAGATCCCTACGAGCAGTACTTC. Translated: CASSPGTDPYEQYF.

The CDR3 protein is CASRLAEDNEQFF. The DNA for the CDR3 is TGTGCCAGCAGACTAGCGGAGGACAATGAGCAGTTCTTC. This sequence joins TRBV6-6 and TRBJ2-1; TRBD2 matches at 8 bases. This CDR3 is built from 13 residues. J gave up 5 bases and V 6 bases, and 3 bases lay outside the gene matches. Germline V gene data show CDR1 as MNHNY and CDR2 as SVGAGI (reference sequence).

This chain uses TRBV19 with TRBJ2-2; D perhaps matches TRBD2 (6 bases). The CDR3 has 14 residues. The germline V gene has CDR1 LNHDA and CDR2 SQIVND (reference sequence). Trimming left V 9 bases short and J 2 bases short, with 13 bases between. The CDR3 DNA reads TGTGCCAGCAATCCGGGACTTAACACCGGGGAGCTGTTTTTT. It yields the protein CASNPGLNTGELFF. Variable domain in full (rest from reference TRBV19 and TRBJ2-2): DGGITQSPKYLFRKEGQNVTLSCEQNLNHDAMYWYRQDPGQGLRLIYYSQIVNDFQKGDIAEGYSVSREKKESFPLTVTSAQKNPTAFYLCASNPGLNTGELFFGEGSRLTVL.

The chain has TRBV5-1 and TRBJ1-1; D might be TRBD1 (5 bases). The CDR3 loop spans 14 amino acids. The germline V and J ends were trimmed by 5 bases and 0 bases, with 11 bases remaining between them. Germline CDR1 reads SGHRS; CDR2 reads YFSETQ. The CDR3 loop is CASRWDGLNTEAFF. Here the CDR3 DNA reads TGCGCCAGCAGATGGGACGGATTGAACACTGAAGCTTTCTTT.

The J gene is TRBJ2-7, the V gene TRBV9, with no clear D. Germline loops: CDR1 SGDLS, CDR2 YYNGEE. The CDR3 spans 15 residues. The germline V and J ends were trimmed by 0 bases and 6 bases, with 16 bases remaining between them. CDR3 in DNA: TGTGCCAGCAGCGTAGAGTCCCGGCTAGAGTGCGAGCAGTACTTC. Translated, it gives CASSVESRLECEQYF.

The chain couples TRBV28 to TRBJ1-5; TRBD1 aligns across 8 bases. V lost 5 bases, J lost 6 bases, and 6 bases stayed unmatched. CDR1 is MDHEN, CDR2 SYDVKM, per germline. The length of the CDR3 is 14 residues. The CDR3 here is CASSMTGAGQPQHF. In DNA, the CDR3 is TGTGCCAGCAGTATGACAGGGGCGGGTCAGCCCCAGCATTTT.

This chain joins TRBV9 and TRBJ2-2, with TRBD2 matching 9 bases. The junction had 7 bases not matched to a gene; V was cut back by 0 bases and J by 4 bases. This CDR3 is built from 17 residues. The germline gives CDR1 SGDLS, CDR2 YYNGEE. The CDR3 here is CASSVASSGSSTGELFF. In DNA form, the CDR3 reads TGTGCCAGCAGCGTAGCTAGTAGCGGGAGTAGCACCGGGGAGCTGTTTTTT.

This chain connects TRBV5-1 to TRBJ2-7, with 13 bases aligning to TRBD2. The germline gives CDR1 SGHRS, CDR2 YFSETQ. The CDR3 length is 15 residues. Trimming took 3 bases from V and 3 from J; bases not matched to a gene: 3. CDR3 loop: CASSSTSGRNYEQYF. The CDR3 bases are TGCGCCAGCAGCTCGACTAGCGGGAGGAACTACGAGCAGTACTTC.

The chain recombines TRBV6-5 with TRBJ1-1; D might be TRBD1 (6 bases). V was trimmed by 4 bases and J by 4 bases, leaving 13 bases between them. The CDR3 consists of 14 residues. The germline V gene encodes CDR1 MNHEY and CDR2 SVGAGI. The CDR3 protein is CASSSNRDATEAFF. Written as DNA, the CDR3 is TGTGCCAGCAGTTCGAACAGGGATGCCACTGAAGCTTTCTTT.

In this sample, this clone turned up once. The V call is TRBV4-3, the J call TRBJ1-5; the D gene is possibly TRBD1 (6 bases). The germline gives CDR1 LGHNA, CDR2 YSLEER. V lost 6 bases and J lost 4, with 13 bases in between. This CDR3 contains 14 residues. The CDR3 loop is CASSQRGGNQPQHF. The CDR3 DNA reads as TGCGCCAGCAGTCAGAGGGGGGGGAATCAGCCCCAGCATTTT.

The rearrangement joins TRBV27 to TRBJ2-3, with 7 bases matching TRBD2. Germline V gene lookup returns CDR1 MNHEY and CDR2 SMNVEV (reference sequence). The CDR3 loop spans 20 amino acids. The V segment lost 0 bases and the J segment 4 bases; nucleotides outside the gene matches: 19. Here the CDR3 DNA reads TGTGCCAGCAGTTTATCATGGGGTCGGGAGGTGCTAGGACTTGCAGATACGCAGTATTTT. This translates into CASSLSWGREVLGLADTQYF.